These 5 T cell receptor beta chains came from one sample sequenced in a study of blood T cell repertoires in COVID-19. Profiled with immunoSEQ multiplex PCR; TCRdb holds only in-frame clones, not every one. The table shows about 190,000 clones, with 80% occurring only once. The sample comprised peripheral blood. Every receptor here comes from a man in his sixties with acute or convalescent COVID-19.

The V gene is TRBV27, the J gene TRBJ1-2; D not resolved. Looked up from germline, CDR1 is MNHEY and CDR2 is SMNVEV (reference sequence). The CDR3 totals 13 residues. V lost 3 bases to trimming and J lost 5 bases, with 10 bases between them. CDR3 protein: CASSFIQAYGYTF. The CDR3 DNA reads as TGTGCCAGCAGTTTTATCCAAGCTTATGGCTACACCTTC.

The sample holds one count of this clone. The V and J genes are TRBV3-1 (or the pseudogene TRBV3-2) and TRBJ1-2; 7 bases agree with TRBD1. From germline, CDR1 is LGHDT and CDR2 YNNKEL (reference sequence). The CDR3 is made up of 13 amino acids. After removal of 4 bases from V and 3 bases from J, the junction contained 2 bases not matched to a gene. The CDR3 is CASSPDRYYGYTF. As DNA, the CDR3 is TGTGCCAGCAGCCCGGACAGGTACTATGGCTACACCTTC.

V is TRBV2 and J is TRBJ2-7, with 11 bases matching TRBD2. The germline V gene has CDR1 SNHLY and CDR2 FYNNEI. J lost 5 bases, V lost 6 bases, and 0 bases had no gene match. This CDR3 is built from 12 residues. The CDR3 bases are TGTGCCAGCAGACTAGCGGGAGACGAGCAGTACTTC. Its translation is CASRLAGDEQYF.

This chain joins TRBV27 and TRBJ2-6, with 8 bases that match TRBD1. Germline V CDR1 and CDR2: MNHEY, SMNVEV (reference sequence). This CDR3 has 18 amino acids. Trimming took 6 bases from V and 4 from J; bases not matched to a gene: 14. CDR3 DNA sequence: TGTGCCAGCAGAGCCCTCTACAGGGGGAGAAGCGGGGCCAACGTCCTGACTTTC. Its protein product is CASRALYRGRSGANVLTF.

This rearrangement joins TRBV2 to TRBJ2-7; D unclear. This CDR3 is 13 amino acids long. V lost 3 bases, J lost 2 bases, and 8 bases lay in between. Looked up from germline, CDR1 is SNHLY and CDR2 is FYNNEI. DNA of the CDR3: TGTGCCAGCAGTGACCCTCCCCCCTACGAGCAGTACTTC. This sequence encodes CASSDPPPYEQYF.